This entry is about one TCR beta chain. The antigen is not known. This sample stems from a study of T cells in Graves' hyperthyroidism and ophthalmopathy. General study points: Most clonotypes that expanded in the thyroid above 0.001 also showed up in blood.

Germline CDR1 MNHEY, CDR2 SMNVEV (reference sequence). The CDR3 is 14 amino acids. Amplified TCR beta CDR3 regions came from RNA transcripts. HTBI primers drove first-round RT-PCR of the TCR CDR3. TCRdb ran MiXCR on the multiplex PCR reads and lists one entry per CDR3 protein. The sample records around 620,000 distinct CDR3 sequences, roughly 15% being singletons. The sequence was obtained from a woman in her 30s with Graves' hyperthyroidism. The chain is built from TRBV27 and TRBJ2-7; D is possibly TRBD2 (5 bases). The closer fit of TRBJ2-1 to the DNA end suggests the J call may be wrong. The specimen was blood. The DNA of the CDR3 is TGTGCCAGCAGTTTAGGACGGGGAGCCTACGAGCAGTTCTTC. This translates into CASSLGRGAYEQFF.